The rows below give T cell receptor beta chains drawn from one sample of a study of regulatory T cells in long-lasting Graves disease. Using its own MiXCR run on the multiplex PCR reads, TCRdb lists one record per CDR3 protein. Altogether a few hundred thousand distinct CDR3 sequences are present, 15% being singletons, with the ten largest covering about 8%. The sample was also linked to a second study, of T cells in Graves' hyperthyroidism and ophthalmopathy.

Sequences were derived from peripheral blood mononuclear cells (PBMCs), sampled at new diagnosis, from a patient treated with antithyroid drugs. The receptors were gathered from a woman in her thirties or forties with Graves disease. Each CDR3 is given with its conserved first and last residue.

V gene,J gene,CDR3 protein
TRBV5-1,TRBJ1-2,CASTSLPGHEGYTF
TRBV11-2,TRBJ2-4,CASSPNWRGALAKNIQYF
TRBV12-3/TRBV12-4,TRBJ2-7,CASSLRGAYEQYF
TRBV18,TRBJ1-1,CASSPRQDRKAFF
TRBV19,TRBJ2-4,CASSPFYLAKNIQYF
TRBV11-3,TRBJ1-1,CATSRESADTEAFF
TRBV12-3/TRBV12-4,TRBJ2-1,CASSSSLLTSGKYNEQFF
TRBV5-1,TRBJ2-2,CASSVREAAGELFF
TRBV19,TRBJ2-1,CASMSTRRYNEQFF
TRBV29-1,TRBJ2-2,CSVVKQGYTGELFF
TRBV2,TRBJ2-1,CASIPGYYNEQFF
TRBV28,TRBJ2-7,CASSSGTSGALSSYEQYF
TRBV12-3/TRBV12-4,TRBJ1-2,CASSFDWTGINGYTF
TRBV28,TRBJ2-4,CASRSGTGGFNQYF
TRBV19,TRBJ1-6,CASSTGGRTVNSPLHF
TRBV6-1,TRBJ2-2,CASSANTFGELFF
TRBV20-1,TRBJ2-7,CSANPGYEQYF
TRBV6-9,TRBJ2-7,CARSNGTGFCYEQYF
TRBV28,TRBJ1-5,CASSLLTEDQPQHF
TRBV20-1,TRBJ2-1,CSARGRTSGYNEQFF
TRBV4-3,TRBJ2-7,CASSPGQQDSYEQYF
TRBV2,TRBJ1-6,CASSVGRTGNSPLHF
TRBV11-2,TRBJ2-7,CASSPGWAYEQYF
TRBV12-3/TRBV12-4,TRBJ2-2,CASSSEWPRRELFF
TRBV10-2,TRBJ2-7,CASSDQKGGINEQYF
TRBV7-8,TRBJ1-3,CASSLDNSGNTIYF
TRBV5-5,TRBJ1-1,CASSLRDQRNTEAFF
TRBV19,TRBJ1-5,CASSNLPGGNQPQHF
TRBV7-3,TRBJ2-1,CASSLDAGKDNEQFF
TRBV18,TRBJ2-6,CASSKLGQVSSGANVLTF
TRBV5-1,TRBJ2-5,CASSPQGGLETQYF
TRBV7-3,TRBJ2-1,CVEGASYNEQFF
TRBV3-1,TRBJ2-3,CAGREVGGRTDTQYF
TRBV2,TRBJ2-3,CASSRNSGSQARTQYF
TRBV4-1,TRBJ2-6,CASSQPGQGIIYGANVLTF
TRBV6-5,TRBJ1-6,CASSYAGREPPLHF
TRBV20-1,TRBJ2-7,CSAISARSGSFNEQYF
TRBV30,TRBJ1-5,CAWSTDRGVQPQHF
TRBV12-3/TRBV12-4,TRBJ2-1,CASWTSGKYNEQFF
TRBV30,TRBJ2-1,CAWSWGQGLEQFF
TRBV5-4,TRBJ2-2,CASSLFGQGLAGELFF
TRBV6-5,TRBJ2-7,CASSYSRVPYEQYF
TRBV29-1,TRBJ2-5,CSVEGGLQETQYF
TRBV20-1,TRBJ1-5,CSASRGDRGRRNQPQHF
TRBV28,TRBJ2-2,CASSLIFGLAGENTGELFF
TRBV6-1,TRBJ2-5,CASTPGLADQETQYF